The present TCR beta chain was sequenced within a study of shared clonotypes between healthy human individuals. As for the study in general: The donor pool was made up of two women and three men aged 18 to 49.

Libraries were prepared by immunoSEQ multiplex PCR; TCRdb keeps only in-frame clonotypes and omits some of them. The sample gives 2 million to 3 million clones, roughly 93% of which show up once; roughly 0.39% is in the top ten. With regard to this clone: Its antigen is undetermined.

Study outcomes and limitations: Clonotypes shared by all four donors outscored non-shared clonotypes in generation probability.

The CDR3 length is 14 residues. CDR1 and CDR2 (germline): MDHEN, SYDVKM. V gave up 2 bases and J gave up 7 bases, with 11 bases separating them. This sequence was found in a man younger than 35 in good health. Some clones in this sample may be carry-over from other donors' samples. Sequences were obtained from naive CD4+ T cells from PBMCs. Subset of the sample: CD45RA+ positively selected. The chain links TRBV28 to TRBJ1-4, with D tentatively TRBD1 (5 bases). The CDR3 DNA sequence: TGTGCCAGCAGTTTACCAGGGACTGTTGAAAAACTGTTTTTT. Translation: CASSLPGTVEKLFF.